A selection of T cell receptor beta chains follows, all from one sample in a study of T cell changes during pregnancy in multiple sclerosis. Clones were sequenced by immunoSEQ multiplex PCR, and TCRdb holds only the in-frame ones, with some missing. In the table there are more than 85,000 clones, approximately 90% of which are singletons. The sequencing used peripheral blood, collected in the second trimester of pregnancy. The receptors were sampled from a female donor with multiple sclerosis, enrolled in a pregnancy study. Both conserved end residues are part of each CDR3. D genes are given only for firm matches. Clone size is not always given. Where it is, it says once, few, many or a class for expanded clones.

d_call: .; clone_size: .; j_call: TRBJ2-7; v_call: TRBV28; cdr3_nt: TGTGCCAGCAGCAGAAGTGGGCGAACCTACGAGCAGTACTTC; cdr3_aa: CASSRSGRTYEQYF
d_call: .; clone_size: .; j_call: TRBJ2-7; v_call: TRBV5-1; cdr3_nt: TGCGCCAGCAGCTTAGAGGATCCCTACGAGCAGTACTTC; cdr3_aa: CASSLEDPYEQYF
d_call: .; clone_size: .; j_call: TRBJ2-1; v_call: TRBV5-6; cdr3_nt: TGTGCCAGCAGCTTTAGACAGGAGACCACCCGGGGGCAGTTCTTC; cdr3_aa: CASSFRQETTRGQFF
d_call: .; clone_size: .; j_call: TRBJ1-5; v_call: TRBV5-6; cdr3_nt: TGTGCCAGCAGCTTCGCGGGGGTACAGGGCAATCAGCCCCAGCATTTT; cdr3_aa: CASSFAGVQGNQPQHF
d_call: .; clone_size: .; j_call: TRBJ2-7; v_call: TRBV12-2; cdr3_nt: TGTGCAAGTCGCTGGAACGCGGGACTAGCGGGACCAATTCCCTACGAGCAGTACTTC; cdr3_aa: CASRWNAGLAGPIPYEQYF
d_call: TRBD1; clone_size: .; j_call: TRBJ2-7; v_call: TRBV10-3; cdr3_nt: TGTGCCATCAGTGTCTCCGGGACAGGGCCCTACGAGCAGTACTTC; cdr3_aa: CAISVSGTGPYEQYF
d_call: TRBD1; clone_size: .; j_call: TRBJ1-6; v_call: TRBV5-1; cdr3_nt: TGCGCCAGCAGCGCTGGATTGGGACAGGGAAATTCACCCCTCCACTTT; cdr3_aa: CASSAGLGQGNSPLHF
d_call: .; clone_size: .; j_call: TRBJ1-1; v_call: TRBV9; cdr3_nt: TGTGCCAGCAGCCCCCGGGGACTCAGCACTGAAGCTTTCTTT; cdr3_aa: CASSPRGLSTEAFF
d_call: TRBD2; clone_size: .; j_call: TRBJ2-7; v_call: TRBV6-1; cdr3_nt: TGTGCCAGCGGGGAAGCGGGAGGGCCCCACGAGCAGTACTTC; cdr3_aa: CASGEAGGPHEQYF
d_call: .; clone_size: .; j_call: TRBJ2-6; v_call: TRBV19; cdr3_nt: TGTGCCAGTACCCCATTCGGGGACTCTGGGGCCAACGTCCTGACTTTC; cdr3_aa: CASTPFGDSGANVLTF
d_call: .; clone_size: .; j_call: TRBJ2-2; v_call: TRBV5-1; cdr3_nt: TGCGCCAGCAGCTTGCCCGTAGTTAGCACCGGGGAGCTGTTTTTT; cdr3_aa: CASSLPVVSTGELFF
d_call: TRBD1; clone_size: .; j_call: TRBJ2-3; v_call: TRBV25-1; cdr3_nt: TGTGCCAGCAGTGAACGCCGAGGGGGACAGACCACAGATACGCAGTATTTT; cdr3_aa: CASSERRGGQTTDTQYF
d_call: .; clone_size: .; j_call: TRBJ1-1; v_call: TRBV27; cdr3_nt: TGTGCCAGCAGTTTATCCCTCGGGGGACGGGCTTTCTTT; cdr3_aa: CASSLSLGGRAFF
d_call: .; clone_size: once; j_call: TRBJ1-2; v_call: TRBV2; cdr3_nt: TGTGCCAGCAGTGAGTTCCAGGGGTACTATGGCTACACCTTC; cdr3_aa: CASSEFQGYYGYTF
d_call: .; clone_size: .; j_call: TRBJ2-5; v_call: TRBV6-5; cdr3_nt: TGTGCCAGCAGTTACATGGACGGGAGTCAAGAGACCCAGTACTTC; cdr3_aa: CASSYMDGSQETQYF
d_call: .; clone_size: .; j_call: TRBJ1-1; v_call: TRBV11-2; cdr3_nt: TGTGCCAGCAGCTTATTGCGGCAGGGAAACACTGAAGCTTTCTTT; cdr3_aa: CASSLLRQGNTEAFF
d_call: .; clone_size: .; j_call: TRBJ1-2; v_call: TRBV19; cdr3_nt: TGTGCCAGTAGTATAATTTTGCGGAGGACGGATAATGGCTACACCTTC; cdr3_aa: CASSIILRRTDNGYTF
d_call: .; clone_size: .; j_call: TRBJ1-1; v_call: TRBV7-9; cdr3_nt: TGTGCCAGCAGCATTGGGGGCCCATGGACTGCGAACACTGAAGCTTTCTTT; cdr3_aa: CASSIGGPWTANTEAFF